The present entry profiles one T cell receptor beta chain with its context. Its antigen is unidentified. This sample's time point: week 11, during vaccination. A single vaccine dose contained 300 ug of mutant IDH1 20-mer peptide, and topical imiquimod was used with it. These data come from a study of a mutant IDH1 vaccine in newly diagnosed glioma. Study-wide background: Patients received eight vaccinations in weeks 1, 3, 5, 7, 11, 15, 19, 23.

The CDR3 consists of 16 residues. Germline-derived CDR1 and CDR2 are MDHEN and SYDVKM. V was pared by 3 bases and J by 4 bases, with 18 bases between. Study outcomes and limitations: Changes in top peripheral clonotypes did not appear linked to pseudoprogression.

Only in-frame clones appear in the TCRdb table, and some are missing; sequencing was by immunoSEQ multiplex PCR. The data contain about 120,000 clones, roughly 88% of them singletons. The chain uses TRBV28 and TRBJ1-2; TRBD1 is a possible D gene (6 bases). Specimen: PBMCs, collected from a glioma patient whose treatment included an IDH1 peptide vaccine. This receptor was taken from a woman aged 45-60 years with glioma. The CDR3 region is CASSLGARHLFYGYTF. For the CDR3, the DNA is TGTGCCAGCAGTTTGGGGGCCAGACACCTTTTCTATGGCTACACCTTC.